Below, 32 T cell receptor beta chains from the same sample are listed, as sequenced in a study of shared clonotypes between healthy human individuals. The naive CD8 population came from CD45RO-negative cells selected for CCR7, without terminally differentiated effector memory CD45RA+ cells. TCRdb keeps only in-frame clones here, not all; method: immunoSEQ multiplex PCR. This repertoire shows approximately 810,000 clones, about 92% found once; its top ten account for more than 20%. Input material: naive CD8+ T cells sorted from blood. The receptor source for this set is a man younger than 45 in good health.

V and J are TRBV7-9 and TRBJ2-5; TRBD2 is a possible D gene (6 bases). The V end lost 6 bases, the J end lost 6 bases, and 8 bases lay between the germline ends. The CDR3 runs to 11 residues. The germline V gene has CDR1 SEHNR and CDR2 FQNEAQ (reference sequence). CDR3 in amino acids: CASRGGQTQYF. The CDR3, as DNA: TGTGCCAGCAGGGGGGGACAGACCCAGTACTTC.

This clone showed up just once. The chain couples TRBV5-4 to TRBJ2-1; TRBD2 matches at 10 bases. Germline-derived CDR1 and CDR2 are SGHNT and YYREEE (reference sequence). The CDR3 length is 15 residues. J gave up 9 bases and V 0 bases, and 6 bases lay outside the gene matches. CDR3 residues: CASSLEAGGPGEQFF. CDR3 DNA: TGTGCCAGCAGCTTGGAAGCGGGAGGGCCAGGTGAGCAGTTCTTC.

Concerning this clone itself: The same CDR3 also results from other DNA sequences found in this sample. The rearrangement joins TRBV27 to TRBJ2-1; 8 bases match TRBD2. The CDR3 is made up of 14 amino acids. After removal of 5 bases from V and 7 bases from J, the junction contained 7 bases not matched to a gene. Germline loops: CDR1 MNHEY, CDR2 SMNVEV (reference sequence). The CDR3 nucleotides are TGTGCCAGCAGTCCTGGACTAGCTGGGAATGAGCAGTTCTTC. Translation gives CASSPGLAGNEQFF.

V and J are TRBV10-3 and TRBJ1-1, with 10 nucleotides matching TRBD1. The CDR3 consists of 12 residues. V lost 9 bases to trimming and J lost 6 bases; unmatched junction nucleotides: 4. Per germline, CDR1 ENHRY and CDR2 SYGVKD. CDR3 bases: TGTGCCATAGGGGACAGGGGTGCTGAAGCTTTCTTT. This sequence encodes CAIGDRGAEAFF.

The genes are TRBV2 and TRBJ2-7, with 7 positions matching TRBD1. With 7 bases clipped from V and 3 bases from J, the junction kept 9 bases outside the gene matches. This CDR3 region has 14 residues. CDR1 is SNHLY and CDR2 is FYNNEI in the germline V gene. The DNA for the CDR3 is TGTGCCAGCATCACAGACAGGGACCGCTACGAGCAGTACTTC. Translating it yields CASITDRDRYEQYF.

The chain links TRBV6-5 to TRBJ1-1; D may be TRBD1 (5 bases). The length of the CDR3 is 15 residues. Germline lookup yields CDR1 MNHEY and CDR2 SVGAGI. The ends were cut back, 6 bases at V and 3 bases at J, with 17 bases in the middle. CDR3 sequence: CASSLREGGDTEAFF. The CDR3 coding sequence is TGTGCCAGCAGCCTTCGGGAGGGAGGGGACACTGAAGCTTTCTTT.

The V and J genes are TRBV19 and TRBJ2-3, with a possible D match to TRBD2 (6 bases). V was clipped by 5 bases and J by 3 bases, with 15 bases between them. This CDR3 is built from 15 residues. CDR1 is LNHDA and CDR2 is SQIVND in the germline V gene (reference sequence). Written as DNA, the CDR3 is TGTGCCAGTAGTTGGGCGGGGCTTTCTACAGATACGCAGTATTTT. Translating it yields CASSWAGLSTDTQYF.

The chain is built from TRBV27 and TRBJ2-1; D might be TRBD1 (5 bases). The CDR3 consists of 13 residues. V was pared by 8 bases and J by 0 bases, with 8 bases between. The germline gives CDR1 MNHEY, CDR2 SMNVEV (reference sequence). The CDR3 loop is CASATASYNEQFF. DNA of the CDR3: TGTGCCAGCGCGACAGCCTCCTACAATGAGCAGTTCTTC.

The CDR3 bases are TGTGCCAGCAGTCCAATCGGGACTAGCGGTGCCGGGGAGCTGTTTTTT. It yields the protein CASSPIGTSGAGELFF. The rearrangement links TRBV27 to TRBJ2-2; 11 nucleotides align to TRBD2. V lost 5 bases, J lost 6 bases, and 8 bases stayed unmatched. The length of the CDR3 is 16 residues. Germline CDR1 MNHEY, CDR2 SMNVEV (reference sequence).

The chain is built from TRBV18 and TRBJ1-5; possibly TRBD1 for D (5 bases). V lost 5 bases and J lost 0, with 17 bases in between. Germline V gives CDR1 KGHSH, CDR2 LQKENI. The CDR3 is 17 residues long. The CDR3 bases are TGTGCCAGCTCAGCTATGGGGACGTATGATAGCAATCAGCCCCAGCATTTT. This gives the protein CASSAMGTYDSNQPQHF.

The J gene is TRBJ1-1, the V gene TRBV30; 10 bases fit TRBD1. The CDR3 runs to 17 residues. The germline CDR1 and CDR2 sequences are GTSNPN and SVGIG (reference sequence). Germline trimming cut 2 bases from V and 0 bases from J; bases unmatched to any gene: 9. The chain's CDR3 is CAWSPGTGDYMNTEAFF. CDR3 in DNA: TGTGCCTGGAGTCCCGGGACAGGGGACTACATGAACACTGAAGCTTTCTTT.

The chain uses TRBV6-5 and TRBJ2-1; possibly TRBD1 for D (8 bases). The CDR3 consists of 13 residues. Germline values: CDR1 MNHEY, CDR2 SVGAGI. Trimming removed 5 bases at V and 7 bases at J, with 12 bases between. The CDR3 reads CASSHRGGNEQFF. CDR3 DNA: TGTGCCAGCAGTCACAGGGGGGGGAATGAGCAGTTCTTC.

V and J are TRBV11-2 and TRBJ1-2; D ambiguous. With 3 bases removed from V and 1 base from J, the gap between germline ends came to 12 bases. CDR1 is SGHAT and CDR2 is FQNNGV in the germline V gene. The CDR3 consists of 15 residues. The CDR3 region is CASSLQAGLNYGYTF. The CDR3 bases are TGTGCCAGCAGCTTGCAAGCGGGCCTTAACTATGGCTACACCTTC.

The J gene is TRBJ2-7, the V gene TRBV28; possible D gene TRBD2, 6 bases. From germline, CDR1 is MDHEN and CDR2 SYDVKM. The CDR3 totals 14 residues. Trimming cost V 2 bases and J 4 bases, with 12 bases left between them. The CDR3 loop reads CASSLTGLGYEQYF. The CDR3 nucleotides read TGTGCCAGCAGTTTAACGGGACTTGGATACGAGCAGTACTTC.

Remarks on this clone: Other DNA sequences in the sample encode the same CDR3. The rearrangement joins TRBV29-1 to TRBJ2-2; 8 bases match TRBD1. V lost 7 bases, J lost 5 bases, and 9 bases stayed unmatched. CDR1 SQVTM and CDR2 ANQGSEA come from the germline V gene. This CDR3 is 14 amino acids long. Written as DNA, the CDR3 is TGCAGCGCCACGCGACAGGGGCGGACCGGGGAGCTGTTTTTT. Translating it yields CSATRQGRTGELFF.

The chain carries TRBV18 and TRBJ2-1, with 13 bases lining up with TRBD2. Trimming cost V 6 bases and J 0 bases; bases outside gene matches: 8. CDR3 length: 18 amino acids. Per germline, CDR1 KGHSH and CDR2 LQKENI. The CDR3 nucleotides are TGTGCCAGCTCTCCCTGGACTAGCGGGAGTAGCTCCTACAATGAGCAGTTCTTC. This gives the protein CASSPWTSGSSSYNEQFF.

This rearrangement joins TRBV5-5 to TRBJ2-1; 8 bases fit TRBD2. Germline lookup yields CDR1 SGHKS and CDR2 YYEKEE (reference sequence). With V trimmed by 3 bases and J by 1 base, 3 bases remained unmatched. The CDR3 spans 15 residues. This CDR3 is CASSYSGSSYNEQFF. As DNA, the CDR3 is TGTGCCAGCAGCTACAGCGGGAGTTCCTACAATGAGCAGTTCTTC.

The chain employs TRBV28 and TRBJ2-1; 9 bases fit TRBD1. V shed 5 bases, J shed 9 bases, and the junction held 14 bases outside the gene matches. The germline V gene has CDR1 MDHEN and CDR2 SYDVKM. There are 16 residues in the CDR3. The CDR3 DNA is TGTGCCAGCAGTCCAACCGGGACAGGGAGGCAAAGTGAGCAGTTCTTC. It codes for CASSPTGTGRQSEQFF. Full variable domain (remainder filled in from reference TRBV28 and TRBJ2-1): DVKVTQSSRYLVKRTGEKVFLECVQDMDHENMFWYRQDPGLGLRLIYFSYDVKMKEKGDIPEGYSVSREKKERFSLILESASTNQTSMYLCASSPTGTGRQSEQFFGPGTRLTVL.

The chain joins TRBV6-1 to TRBJ2-1; D is unresolved. Germline V lookup: CDR1 MNHNS, CDR2 SASEGT. The V gene lost 2 bases and the J gene lost 3 bases, with 8 bases spanning the gap. The CDR3 sequence is 14 residues long. Here the CDR3 reads CASSEPGYYNEQFF. In DNA, the CDR3 is TGTGCCAGCAGTGAACCCGGATACTACAATGAGCAGTTCTTC.

This clone was seen a few times. This chain uses TRBV30 with TRBJ1-5; no clear D gene. Deletions cut 2 bases from V and 1 base from J, with 6 bases between. CDR1 and CDR2 from the germline V gene are GTSNPN and SVGIG (reference sequence). The CDR3 sequence is 13 residues long. CDR3 nucleotide sequence: TGTGCCTGGAGTTTTGAGAGCAATCAGCCCCAGCATTTT. This encodes CAWSFESNQPQHF.

CDR3: CASSPDTYNQPQHF. The CDR3 nucleotides are TGTGCCAGCAGCCCCGACACCTACAATCAGCCCCAGCATTTT. This sequence joins TRBV28 and TRBJ1-5; D is unclear. Between the trimmed V and J ends, which lost 6 bases and 3 bases, there was a span of 12 bases. Germline V CDR1 and CDR2: MDHEN, SYDVKM. CDR3 size: 14 residues.

The chain's CDR3 is CASSILQDLSEAFF. DNA of the CDR3: TGTGCCAGCAGTATTCTTCAGGATCTCTCAGAAGCTTTCTTT. The chain is built from TRBV27 and TRBJ1-1; D remains unclear. CDR1 and CDR2 from the germline V gene are MNHEY and SMNVEV (reference sequence). The CDR3 runs 14 residues. With 5 bases removed from V and 8 bases from J, the gap between germline ends came to 18 bases.

The J gene is TRBJ1-5, the V gene TRBV7-9, with D unclear. CDR3 length: 14 amino acids. Trimming took 7 bases from V and 2 from J, leaving 12 bases between them. Germline CDR1 and CDR2: SEHNR and FQNEAQ (reference sequence). The CDR3 spells CASTTGGGNQPQHF. DNA for the CDR3: TGTGCCAGCACCACTGGCGGGGGCAATCAGCCCCAGCATTTT.

This rearrangement joins TRBV23-1 to TRBJ2-7; D remains ambiguous. TRBV23-1 falls under the ORF class, with uncertain function. This CDR3 has 15 residues. The V and J ends lost 4 bases and 2 bases respectively, with 15 bases between them. The DNA for the CDR3 is TGCGCCAGCAGTCCCCATTTTTTTGGGACCTACGAGCAGTACTTC. It translates to CASSPHFFGTYEQYF.

This sequence joins TRBV25-1 and TRBJ1-2; D is unclear. V was clipped by 2 bases and J by 5 bases, with 9 bases between them. This CDR3 comprises 13 residues. Germline lookup yields CDR1 MGHDK and CDR2 SYGVNS. The CDR3 spells CASSENNRYGYTF. The CDR3 nucleotides are TGTGCCAGCAGTGAAAACAATCGGTATGGCTACACCTTC.

The chain combines TRBV29-1 with TRBJ2-1; D tentatively fits TRBD1 or TRBD2 (5 bases each). Trimming left V 0 bases short and J 9 bases short, with 21 bases between. From germline, CDR1 is SQVTM and CDR2 ANQGSEA. The CDR3 has 16 amino acids. CDR3 DNA sequence: TGCAGCGTTGAAGACAGCCTGGCGGGTCAGGGTGGTGAGCAGTTCTTC. This translates into CSVEDSLAGQGGEQFF.

In its sample, this clone was seen once. This chain joins TRBV12-2 and TRBJ2-1; the tabulated D call, TRBD2, remains unverified against the DNA. TRBV12-2 is termed a pseudogene. CDR3 length: 17 amino acids. The CDR3 region has the DNA TGTGCACCACGAAGGGAGCTAGCGGGAGTTATTTACAATGAGCAGTTCTTC. It yields the protein CAPRRELAGVIYNEQFF.

There are a few counts of this clone. The chain uses TRBV7-3 and TRBJ2-7; TRBD1 agrees at 8 bases. The CDR3 consists of 13 residues. Germline V lookup: CDR1 SGHTA, CDR2 FQGTGA. V lost 3 bases to trimming and J lost 5 bases; unmatched junction nucleotides: 3. The CDR3 sequence: CASSFGTGDEQYF. CDR3 in DNA: TGTGCCAGCAGCTTTGGGACAGGCGACGAGCAGTACTTC. The full variable domain, rest sourced from reference TRBV7-3 and TRBJ2-7, is GAGVSQTPSNKVTEKGKYVELRCDPISGHTALYWYRQSLGQGPEFLIYFQGTGAADDSGLPNDRFFAVRPEGSVSTLKIQRTERGDSAVYLCASSFGTGDEQYFGPGTRLTVT.

This clone occurred once. The chain recombines TRBV27 with TRBJ2-7, with D perhaps matching TRBD2 (5 bases). The germline gives CDR1 MNHEY, CDR2 SMNVEV (reference sequence). This CDR3 is built from 13 residues. With 6 bases removed from V and 6 bases from J, the gap between germline ends came to 15 bases. DNA for the CDR3: TGTGCCAGCAGACCAGGACTCACCACCGAGCAGTACTTC. Its translation is CASRPGLTTEQYF.

This chain joins TRBV4-3 and TRBJ2-7, with 7 nucleotides matching TRBD1. The CDR3 runs 15 residues. V lost 3 bases to trimming and J lost 0 bases; unmatched junction nucleotides: 5. Germline values: CDR1 LGHNA, CDR2 YSLEER. CDR3 region: CASSQTTGFSYEQYF. For the CDR3, the DNA is TGCGCCAGCAGCCAGACGACAGGGTTCTCCTACGAGCAGTACTTC.

V and J are TRBV28 and TRBJ2-1; a possible D gene is TRBD1 (6 bases). Trimming cost V 5 bases and J 6 bases, with 17 bases left between them. The CDR3 covers 15 residues. CDR1 is MDHEN and CDR2 is SYDVKM in the germline V gene. The CDR3 loop reads CASSLSNRQVNEQFF. In nucleotides, the CDR3 is TGTGCCAGCAGTCTATCCAACCGACAGGTCAATGAGCAGTTCTTC.

This rearrangement joins TRBV6-5 to TRBJ2-3, with 8 bases lining up with TRBD2. CDR1 MNHEY and CDR2 SVGAGI come from the germline V gene. V was pared by 0 bases and J by 4 bases, with 3 bases of the junction left unmatched. The CDR3 has 15 residues. CDR3: CASSYSGTRSDTQYF. The CDR3 nucleotides read TGTGCCAGCAGTTACTCCGGGACTAGATCAGATACGCAGTATTTT.